The 29 T cell receptor beta chains presented below share a single source sample, sequenced in a study of blood T cell repertoires in COVID-19. Repertoires were generated with immunoSEQ multiplex PCR, while TCRdb's copy carries only in-frame clones and drops some. This table holds about 320,000 clones, 85% to 95% found once. The sample comprised PBMCs or T cells enriched from blood (not recorded which). The origin of the receptors is a woman aged 25 to 39 who had been exposed to COVID-19.

This clone was seen once. This chain joins TRBV11-2 and TRBJ2-1; no clear D. Between the trimmed V and J ends, which lost 1 base and 5 bases, there was a span of 6 bases. The CDR3 runs to 13 residues. Germline V CDR1 and CDR2: SGHAT, FQNNGV. DNA of the CDR3: TGTGCCAGCAGCTTAGGTGAGGACAATGAGCAGTTCTTC. Protein sequence: CASSLGEDNEQFF. Drawing the rest from reference TRBV11-2 and TRBJ2-1, the complete variable domain is EAGVAQSPRYKIIEKRQSVAFWCNPISGHATLYWYQQILGQGPKLLIQFQNNGVVDDSQLPKDRFSAERLKGVDSTLKIQPAKLEDSAVYLCASSLGEDNEQFFGPGTRLTVL.

The chain uses TRBV5-1 and TRBJ2-3, with 9 bases matching TRBD2. This CDR3 comprises 16 residues. With 4 bases clipped from V and 6 bases from J, the junction kept 12 bases outside the gene matches. Germline-derived CDR1 and CDR2 are SGHRS and YFSETQ. CDR3 protein: CASSRGAGGQYDTQYF. CDR3 sequence (DNA): TGCGCCAGCAGCCGCGGGGCGGGGGGGCAATACGATACGCAGTATTTT.

V is TRBV5-1 and J is TRBJ1-4; the D is unclear. CDR3 length equals 14 residues. Germline values: CDR1 SGHRS, CDR2 YFSETQ. V was clipped by 4 bases and J by 4 bases, with 11 bases between them. CDR3 region: CASSRGGDNEKLFF. DNA for the CDR3: TGCGCCAGCAGCCGGGGAGGAGATAATGAAAAACTGTTTTTT.

V and J are TRBV5-5 and TRBJ1-2; 8 bases match TRBD1. The CDR3 contains 17 residues. CDR1 and CDR2 from the germline V gene are SGHKS and YYEKEE (reference sequence). V trimming: 4 bases; J trimming: 6 bases; junction bases outside the gene matches: 17. The CDR3 spells CASSPDRGNVQGDGYTF. For the CDR3, the DNA is TGTGCCAGCAGCCCCGACAGGGGAAACGTCCAAGGGGATGGCTACACCTTC.

The chain employs TRBV19 and TRBJ1-1; the D is unclear. Trimming pared 10 bases from V and 6 bases from J, leaving 15 bases between. This CDR3 is built from 12 residues. The germline V gene has CDR1 LNHDA and CDR2 SQIVND (reference sequence). The CDR3 loop is CATATGFPEAFF. In DNA form, the CDR3 reads TGTGCCACCGCGACGGGGTTCCCTGAAGCTTTCTTT.

The chain carries TRBV2 and TRBJ2-3; TRBD2 agrees at 7 bases. CDR3 length: 14 amino acids. V shed 8 bases, J shed 0 bases, and the junction held 5 bases outside the gene matches. Germline CDR1 SNHLY, CDR2 FYNNEI. The CDR3 region has the DNA TGTGCCAGCTGGGGACTAATTAGCACAGATACGCAGTATTTT. This sequence encodes CASWGLISTDTQYF.

CDR3 sequence (DNA): TGTGCCAGCTCACCACCCTCGCGACAAATGGATACGCAGTATTTT. Its protein is CASSPPSRQMDTQYF. The genes are TRBV18 and TRBJ2-3; no definite D call. V was cut by 0 bases and J by 6 bases, with 13 bases left in between. This CDR3 is 15 amino acids long. The germline CDR1 and CDR2 sequences are KGHSH and LQKENI.

The V call is TRBV6-1, the J call TRBJ2-7; 11 bases align to TRBD2. Looked up from germline, CDR1 is MNHNS and CDR2 is SASEGT. Germline trimming cut 4 bases from V and 0 bases from J; bases unmatched to any gene: 11. The CDR3 totals 18 residues. The chain's CDR3 is CASSVPSGGPEFSYEQYF. CDR3 coding DNA: TGTGCCAGCAGTGTACCTAGCGGGGGGCCTGAATTCTCCTACGAGCAGTACTTC.

The rearrangement uses TRBV2 and TRBJ2-5; D is uncertain. This CDR3 is built from 12 residues. CDR1 SNHLY and CDR2 FYNNEI come from the germline V gene. V was pared by 6 bases and J by 2 bases, with 7 bases between. CDR3 sequence (DNA): TGTGCCAGCAGAGTAGAGCAAGAGACCCAGTACTTC. Translating gives CASRVEQETQYF.

The genes are TRBV19 and TRBJ1-5, with D uncertain. V lost 7 bases and J lost 6, with 22 bases in between. The V gene's germline CDR1 is LNHDA and CDR2 SQIVND (reference sequence). This CDR3 is built from 16 residues. CDR3 region: CASTPLGEGRFQPQHF. DNA for the CDR3: TGTGCCAGTACACCCCTTGGGGAGGGTAGGTTTCAGCCCCAGCATTTT.

The chain has TRBV3-1 (or the pseudogene TRBV3-2) and TRBJ2-2; 7 bases match TRBD1. The germline gives CDR1 LGHDT, CDR2 YNNKEL (reference sequence). V lost 3 bases, J lost 5 bases, and 6 bases stayed unmatched. The CDR3 is 15 amino acids. The DNA for the CDR3 is TGTGCCAGCAGCCAGACAGGGTACGGGACCGGGGAGCTGTTTTTT. Translating gives CASSQTGYGTGELFF.

This sequence joins TRBV9 and TRBJ2-7, with a possible D match to TRBD1 (6 bases). The CDR3 totals 16 residues. Germline CDR1 reads SGDLS; CDR2 reads YYNGEE. V lost 0 bases to trimming and J lost 3 bases, with 16 bases between them. The chain's CDR3 is CASSVGHLGGYYEQYF. The CDR3 nucleotides are TGTGCCAGCAGCGTAGGACACCTAGGGGGATACTACGAGCAGTACTTC.

The chain uses TRBV5-1 and TRBJ1-2, with D possibly TRBD1 on 5 matching bases. This CDR3 has 13 residues. Germline loops: CDR1 SGHRS, CDR2 YFSETQ. V lost 0 bases, J lost 5 bases, and 8 bases lay in between. CDR3 loop: CASSLGQRYGYTF. As DNA, the CDR3 is TGCGCCAGCAGCTTGGGACAGAGATATGGCTACACCTTC.

The J gene is TRBJ1-3, the V gene TRBV4-1, with D perhaps TRBD1 (6 bases). CDR3 length equals 18 residues. With 4 bases removed from V and 0 bases from J, the gap between germline ends came to 19 bases. CDR1 and CDR2 (germline): MGHRA, YSYEKL. The CDR3: CASSRIVDSAFSGNTIYF. DNA of the CDR3: TGCGCCAGCAGCCGAATTGTGGACAGCGCATTCTCTGGAAACACCATATATTTT.

The chain carries TRBV21-1 and TRBJ2-1; TRBD2 is the table's D call and was not checked against the DNA. TRBV21-1 is deemed a pseudogene. The CDR3 consists of 16 residues. The DNA of the CDR3 is TGTGCCAGCATCAAAACGGCGAGCGGGGGGGATGGTGAGCAGTTCTTC. Its translation is CASIKTASGGDGEQFF.

This clone was picked up one time. The rearrangement links TRBV12-5 to TRBJ1-5, with D unresolved. CDR3 size: 13 residues. V lost 6 bases, J lost 5 bases, and 11 bases lay in between. Germline V gene data show CDR1 as LGHNT and CDR2 as FRNRAP. CDR3 residues: CASGRDGYQPQHF. CDR3 in DNA: TGTGCTAGTGGGCGCGACGGGTATCAGCCCCAGCATTTT.

The chain employs TRBV25-1 and TRBJ2-1, with a possible D match to TRBD2 (5 bases). V was shortened by 2 bases and J by 6 bases, with 8 bases between the two germline ends. Germline lookup yields CDR1 MGHDK and CDR2 SYGVNS. The CDR3 extends over 13 amino acids. For the CDR3, the DNA is TGTGCCAGCAGTGAAGAGGGCCTCAATGAGCAGTTCTTC. As protein: CASSEEGLNEQFF.

V is TRBV5-1 and J is TRBJ2-3; 9 bases agree with TRBD2. The CDR3 is made up of 15 amino acids. Germline CDR1 is SGHRS and CDR2 is YFSETQ. With 4 bases clipped from V and 6 bases from J, the junction kept 9 bases outside the gene matches. CDR3 in DNA: TGCGCCAGCAGCAAGGGACTAGCAGCGGGGGATACGCAGTATTTT. Its protein product is CASSKGLAAGDTQYF.

The chain couples TRBV27 to TRBJ1-4, with a weak D call TRBD1 (5 bases). With 4 bases removed from V and 0 bases from J, the gap between germline ends came to 12 bases. The CDR3 consists of 16 residues. Germline values: CDR1 MNHEY, CDR2 SMNVEV (reference sequence). CDR3 DNA: TGTGCCAGCAGTTACGGGGGATGGGCAACTAATGAAAAACTGTTTTTT. It yields the protein CASSYGGWATNEKLFF.

This sequence joins TRBV5-1 and TRBJ1-2, with D uncertain. The CDR3 is 15 residues long. The V gene's germline CDR1 is SGHRS and CDR2 YFSETQ. V lost 0 bases to trimming and J lost 4 bases, with 13 bases between them. In DNA form, the CDR3 reads TGCGCCAGCAGCTTGGTCCCGGGAGCAGGCTATGGCTACACCTTC. It codes for CASSLVPGAGYGYTF.

The CDR3 sequence: CASSNRYTEAFF. DNA for the CDR3: TGTGCCAGTAGCAACAGATACACTGAAGCTTTCTTT. The gene calls are TRBV19 and TRBJ1-1; D not resolved. The V end lost 6 bases, the J end lost 3 bases, and 8 bases lay between the germline ends. Germline assignment: CDR1 LNHDA and CDR2 SQIVND (reference sequence). CDR3 size: 12 residues. Full variable domain (outside the CDR3, taken from reference TRBV19 and TRBJ1-1): DGGITQSPKYLFRKEGQNVTLSCEQNLNHDAMYWYRQDPGQGLRLIYYSQIVNDFQKGDIAEGYSVSREKKESFPLTVTSAQKNPTAFYLCASSNRYTEAFFGQGTRLTVV.

The CDR3 loop reads CSVLDRDSNQPQHF. The CDR3 nucleotides read TGCAGCGTTCTGGACAGGGATAGCAATCAGCCCCAGCATTTT. The rearrangement uses TRBV29-1 and TRBJ1-5, with TRBD1 identical over 8 bases. Germline V lookup: CDR1 SQVTM, CDR2 ANQGSEA. CDR3 length equals 14 residues. V lost 5 bases to trimming and J lost 0 bases; unmatched junction nucleotides: 3.

V usage is TRBV19 and J usage is TRBJ1-2; D gene uncertain. There are 16 residues in the CDR3. V lost 4 bases and J 2 bases, leaving 17 bases between the germline ends. From germline, CDR1 is LNHDA and CDR2 SQIVND (reference sequence). CDR3 coding DNA: TGTGCCAGTAGTACGGGTGGAGGAGGCCCAAACTATGGCTACACCTTC. Its translation is CASSTGGGGPNYGYTF.

The chain employs TRBV19 and TRBJ1-5, with TRBD1 identical over 7 bases. The germline gives CDR1 LNHDA, CDR2 SQIVND (reference sequence). This CDR3 comprises 18 residues. J gave up 0 bases and V 7 bases, and 15 bases lay outside the gene matches. CDR3 amino acids: CASTQTRDSLYSNQPQHF. In nucleotides, the CDR3 is TGTGCCAGTACCCAAACCCGGGACAGCCTCTATAGCAATCAGCCCCAGCATTTT.

This chain joins TRBV14 and TRBJ1-2; maybe TRBD1 (6 bases). Between the trimmed V and J ends, which lost 2 bases and 2 bases, there was a span of 12 bases. The V gene's germline CDR1 is SGHDN and CDR2 FVKESK. The CDR3 length is 15 residues. CDR3 loop: CASSQWGQGNYGYTF. CDR3 sequence (DNA): TGTGCCAGCAGCCAATGGGGGCAGGGAAACTATGGCTACACCTTC.

The chain recombines TRBV5-1 with TRBJ1-4; D gene unclear. The CDR3 has 12 residues. Germline V gives CDR1 SGHRS, CDR2 YFSETQ. V lost 4 bases and J 13 bases, leaving 14 bases between the germline ends. The CDR3 here is CASSPLGEGLFF. In DNA, the CDR3 is TGCGCCAGCAGCCCCCTTGGGGAGGGACTGTTTTTT.

The CDR3 DNA follows: TGTGCCAGCAGCTTCGGGCAGGGGAACACTGAAGCTTTCTTT. Residues: CASSFGQGNTEAFF. The chain combines TRBV11-3 with TRBJ1-1; D perhaps matches TRBD1 (5 bases). Trimming left V 3 bases short and J 1 base short, with 9 bases between. The germline CDR1 and CDR2 sequences are SGHNT and YENEEA. This CDR3 comprises 14 residues.

The chain links TRBV4-3 to TRBJ2-1, with TRBD2 identical over 8 bases. V lost 0 bases, J lost 6 bases, and 7 bases stayed unmatched. CDR1 and CDR2 from the germline V gene are LGHNA and YSLEER. The length of the CDR3 is 16 residues. The CDR3 DNA follows: TGCGCCAGCAGCCAAGATCGCGGGGGGCTAGTCAATGAGCAGTTCTTC. Amino acid sequence: CASSQDRGGLVNEQFF.

The chain carries TRBV6-6 and TRBJ1-2; D not certain. Germline values: CDR1 MNHNY, CDR2 SVGAGI (reference sequence). V shed 5 bases and J shed 6 bases, with 19 bases lying between them. The CDR3 sequence is 15 residues long. The CDR3 sequence: CASSTSLGGRNGYTF. The DNA for the CDR3 is TGTGCCAGCAGTACCTCCCTTGGCGGCCGGAATGGCTACACCTTC.